This TCR beta chain stems from a study of T cell clusters in autoimmune cytopenias. Study-wide points: Exclusive TRB clusters were around 3-fold more numerous in healthy donors than in active autoimmune hepatitis. Physiological T cell clusters of healthy donors were apparently absent in primary autoimmune cytopenia patients.

This clonotype ranks as medium-sized (0.01 to 0.1%) in terms of frequency. The target antigen is unknown. One tube held mixed TRB-A and TRB-B primer pools for touch-down PCR. TCRdb derives one entry per CDR3 protein from the multiplex PCR reads, leaving out DNA. The repertoire table contains thousands of distinct CDR3 sequences. Approximately 36,000 genome equivalents of blood DNA were amplified for TRB. Per germline, CDR1 LNHDA and CDR2 SQIVND (reference sequence). The CDR3 is made up of 17 amino acids. A further study also used this sample, focusing on T cell repertoires in aging, cancer and after chemotherapy. That report notes: Over several months to years, re-sampled healthy donor repertoires clearly shared clones. In healthy donors, age-related TCR diversity loss mainly reflected lost richness.

The chain joins TRBV19 to TRBJ2-1; TCRdb proposes TRBD2, but this gene call is untestable without DNA. The sequence was collected from a human donor in good health. Sequenced input: peripheral blood. This chain's CDR3 is CASTLDSGTSGSTEQFF.